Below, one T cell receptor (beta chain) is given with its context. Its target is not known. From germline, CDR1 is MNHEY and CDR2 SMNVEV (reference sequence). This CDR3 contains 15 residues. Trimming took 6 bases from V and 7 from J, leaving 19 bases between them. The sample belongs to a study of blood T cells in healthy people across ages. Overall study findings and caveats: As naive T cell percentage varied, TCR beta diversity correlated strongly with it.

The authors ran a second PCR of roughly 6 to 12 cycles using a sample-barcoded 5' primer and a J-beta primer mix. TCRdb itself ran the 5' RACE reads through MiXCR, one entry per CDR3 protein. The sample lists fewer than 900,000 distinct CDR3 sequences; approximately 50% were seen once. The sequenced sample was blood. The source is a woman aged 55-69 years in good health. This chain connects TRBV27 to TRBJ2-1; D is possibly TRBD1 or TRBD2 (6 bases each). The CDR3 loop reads CASSSTRGAVNEQFF. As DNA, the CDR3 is TGTGCCAGCAGCTCCACGAGGGGGGCTGTGAATGAGCAGTTCTTC.